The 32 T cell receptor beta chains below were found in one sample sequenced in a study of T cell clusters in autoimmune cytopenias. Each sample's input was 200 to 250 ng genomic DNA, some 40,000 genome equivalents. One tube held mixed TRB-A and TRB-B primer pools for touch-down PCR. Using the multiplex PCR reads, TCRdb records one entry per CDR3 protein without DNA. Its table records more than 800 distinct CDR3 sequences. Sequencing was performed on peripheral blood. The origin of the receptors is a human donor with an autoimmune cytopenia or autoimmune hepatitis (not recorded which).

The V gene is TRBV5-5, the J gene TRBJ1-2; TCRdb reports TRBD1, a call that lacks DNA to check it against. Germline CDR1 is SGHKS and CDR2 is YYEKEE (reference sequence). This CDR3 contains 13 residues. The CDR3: CASSLGAGYGYTF. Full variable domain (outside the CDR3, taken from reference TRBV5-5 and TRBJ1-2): DAGVTQSPTHLIKTRGQQVTLRCSPISGHKSVSWYQQVLGQGPQFIFQYYEKEERGRGNFPDRFSARQFPNYSSELNVNALLLGDSALYLCASSLGAGYGYTFGSGTRLTVV.

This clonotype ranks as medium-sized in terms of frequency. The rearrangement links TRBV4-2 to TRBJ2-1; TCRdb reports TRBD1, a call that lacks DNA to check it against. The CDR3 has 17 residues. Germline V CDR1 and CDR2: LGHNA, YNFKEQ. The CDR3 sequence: CASSPIGESGAYHEQFF.

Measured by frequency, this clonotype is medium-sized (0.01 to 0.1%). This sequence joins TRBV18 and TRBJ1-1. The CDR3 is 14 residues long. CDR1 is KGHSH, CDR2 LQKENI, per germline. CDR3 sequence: CASSPQRGNTEAFF. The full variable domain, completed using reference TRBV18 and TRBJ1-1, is NAGVMQNPRHLVRRRGQEARLRCSPMKGHSHVYWYRQLPEEGLKFMVYLQKENIIDESGMPKERFSAEFPKEGPSILRIQQVVRGDSAAYFCASSPQRGNTEAFFGQGTRLTVV.

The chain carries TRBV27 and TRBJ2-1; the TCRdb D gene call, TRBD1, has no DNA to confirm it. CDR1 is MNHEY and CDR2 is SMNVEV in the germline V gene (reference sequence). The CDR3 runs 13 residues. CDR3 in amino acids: CASSDRGWNEQFF.

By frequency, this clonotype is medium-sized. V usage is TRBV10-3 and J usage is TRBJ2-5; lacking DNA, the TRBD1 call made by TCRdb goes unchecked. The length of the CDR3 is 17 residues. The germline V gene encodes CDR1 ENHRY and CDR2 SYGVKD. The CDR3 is CAISESGPQALQETQYF.

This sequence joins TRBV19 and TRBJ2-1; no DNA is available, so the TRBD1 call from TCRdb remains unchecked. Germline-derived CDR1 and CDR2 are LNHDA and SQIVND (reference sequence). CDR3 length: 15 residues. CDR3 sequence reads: CASSSGVGGYNEQFF.

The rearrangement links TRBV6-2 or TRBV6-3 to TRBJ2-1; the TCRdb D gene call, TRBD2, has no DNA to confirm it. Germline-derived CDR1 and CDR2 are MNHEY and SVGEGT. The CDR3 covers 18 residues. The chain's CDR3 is CASSPATSGGDSYNEQFF.

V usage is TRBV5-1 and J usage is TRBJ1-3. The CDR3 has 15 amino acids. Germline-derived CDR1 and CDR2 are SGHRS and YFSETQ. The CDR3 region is CASSLGLVQGNTIYF.

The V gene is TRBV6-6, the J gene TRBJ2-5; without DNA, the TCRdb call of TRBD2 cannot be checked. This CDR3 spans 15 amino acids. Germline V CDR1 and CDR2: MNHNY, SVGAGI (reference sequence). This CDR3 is CASSLEGSGGETQYF.

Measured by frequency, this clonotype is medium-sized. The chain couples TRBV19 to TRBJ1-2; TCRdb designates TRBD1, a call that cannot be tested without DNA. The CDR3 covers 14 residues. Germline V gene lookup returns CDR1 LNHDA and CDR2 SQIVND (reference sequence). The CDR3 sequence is CASSIDRQDGGYTF.

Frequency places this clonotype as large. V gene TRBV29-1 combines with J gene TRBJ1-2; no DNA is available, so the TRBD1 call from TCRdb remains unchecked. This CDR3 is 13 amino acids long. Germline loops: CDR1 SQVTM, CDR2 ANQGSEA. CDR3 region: CSVWVQDVYGYTF.

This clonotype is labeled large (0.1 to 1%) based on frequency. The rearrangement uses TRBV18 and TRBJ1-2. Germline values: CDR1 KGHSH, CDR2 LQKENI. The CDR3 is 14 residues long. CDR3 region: CASSPPDAASGYTF.

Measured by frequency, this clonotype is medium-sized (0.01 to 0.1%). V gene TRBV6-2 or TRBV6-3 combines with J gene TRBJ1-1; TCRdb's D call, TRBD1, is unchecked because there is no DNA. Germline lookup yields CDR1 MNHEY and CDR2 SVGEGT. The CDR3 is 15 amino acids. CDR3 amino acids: CASSYGTVERPEAFF.

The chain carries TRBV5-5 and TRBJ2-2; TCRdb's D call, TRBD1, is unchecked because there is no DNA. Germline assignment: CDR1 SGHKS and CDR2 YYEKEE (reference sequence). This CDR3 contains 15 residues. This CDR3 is CASSSTGGGTGELFF.

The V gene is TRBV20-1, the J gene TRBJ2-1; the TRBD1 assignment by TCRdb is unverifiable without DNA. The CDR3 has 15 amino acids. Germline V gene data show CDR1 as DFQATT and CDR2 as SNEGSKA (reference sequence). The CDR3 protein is CSARDPGGAPNEQFF.

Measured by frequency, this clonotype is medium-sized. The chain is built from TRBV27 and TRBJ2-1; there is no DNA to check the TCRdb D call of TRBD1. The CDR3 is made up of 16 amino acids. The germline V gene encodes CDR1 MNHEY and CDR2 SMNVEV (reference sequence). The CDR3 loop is CASSLGRLSSYNEQFF.

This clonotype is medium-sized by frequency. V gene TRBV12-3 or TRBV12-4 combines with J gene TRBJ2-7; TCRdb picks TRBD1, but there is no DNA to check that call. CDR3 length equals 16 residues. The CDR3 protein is CASSRNLLQPRYEQYF.

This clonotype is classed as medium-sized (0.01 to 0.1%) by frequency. The CDR3 here is CASSRLRGGKGTDTQYF. This chain links TRBV5-6 with TRBJ2-3; absent DNA, TCRdb's TRBD1 call cannot be checked. CDR3 size: 17 residues. Per germline, CDR1 SGHDT and CDR2 YYEEEE.

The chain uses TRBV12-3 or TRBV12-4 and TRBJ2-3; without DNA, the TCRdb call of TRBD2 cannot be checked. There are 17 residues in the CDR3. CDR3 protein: CASSLSSGGATTDTQYF.

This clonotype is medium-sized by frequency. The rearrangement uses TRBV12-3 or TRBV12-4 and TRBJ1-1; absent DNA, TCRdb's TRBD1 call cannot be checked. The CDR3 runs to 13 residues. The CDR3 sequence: CASSLQGRTEAFF.

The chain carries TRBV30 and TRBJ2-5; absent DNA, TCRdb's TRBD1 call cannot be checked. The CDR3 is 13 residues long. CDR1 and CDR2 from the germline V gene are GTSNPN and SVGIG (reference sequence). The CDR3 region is CAWRPGGRETQYF. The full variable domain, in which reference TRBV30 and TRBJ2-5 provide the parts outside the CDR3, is SQTIHQWPATLVQPVGSPLSLECTVEGTSNPNLYWYRQAAGRGLQLLFYSVGIGQISSEVPQNLSASRPQDRQFILSSKKLLLSDSGFYLCAWRPGGRETQYFGPGTRLLVL.

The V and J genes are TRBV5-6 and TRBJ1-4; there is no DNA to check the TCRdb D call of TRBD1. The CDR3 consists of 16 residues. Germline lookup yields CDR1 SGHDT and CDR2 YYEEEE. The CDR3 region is CASSFRSGQDGEKLFF. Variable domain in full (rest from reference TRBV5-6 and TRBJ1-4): DAGVTQSPTHLIKTRGQQVTLRCSPKSGHDTVSWYQQALGQGPQFIFQYYEEEERQRGNFPDRFSGHQFPNYSSELNVNALLLGDSALYLCASSFRSGQDGEKLFFGSGTQLSVL.

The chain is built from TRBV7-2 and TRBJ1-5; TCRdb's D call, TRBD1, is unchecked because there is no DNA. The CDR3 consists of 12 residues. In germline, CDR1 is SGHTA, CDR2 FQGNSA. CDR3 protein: CASSRQNQPQHF.

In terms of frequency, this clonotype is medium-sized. The CDR3 sequence: CASSSGFTEAFF. The chain carries TRBV27 and TRBJ1-1; TCRdb selects TRBD1, and the lack of DNA leaves this call unchecked. CDR3 length: 12 amino acids. Germline CDR1 is MNHEY and CDR2 is SMNVEV (reference sequence).

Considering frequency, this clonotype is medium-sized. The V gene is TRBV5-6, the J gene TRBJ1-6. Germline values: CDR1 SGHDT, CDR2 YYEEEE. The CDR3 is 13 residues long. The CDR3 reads CASSIDPGSSLHF.

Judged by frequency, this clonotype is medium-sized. This chain's CDR3 is CASSSGTGGAETQYF. V and J are TRBV27 and TRBJ2-5; absent DNA, TCRdb's TRBD1 call cannot be checked. This CDR3 has 15 residues. CDR1 and CDR2 (germline): MNHEY, SMNVEV (reference sequence).

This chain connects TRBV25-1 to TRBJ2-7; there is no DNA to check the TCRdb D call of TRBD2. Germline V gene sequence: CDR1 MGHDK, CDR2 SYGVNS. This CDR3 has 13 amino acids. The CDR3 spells CASSERAPYEQYF.

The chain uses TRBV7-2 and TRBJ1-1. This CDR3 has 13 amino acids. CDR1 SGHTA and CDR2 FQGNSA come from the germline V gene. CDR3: CASSSPEGTEAFF.

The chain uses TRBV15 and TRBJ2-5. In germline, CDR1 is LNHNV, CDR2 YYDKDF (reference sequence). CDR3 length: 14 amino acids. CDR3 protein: CATSRVSSQETQYF.

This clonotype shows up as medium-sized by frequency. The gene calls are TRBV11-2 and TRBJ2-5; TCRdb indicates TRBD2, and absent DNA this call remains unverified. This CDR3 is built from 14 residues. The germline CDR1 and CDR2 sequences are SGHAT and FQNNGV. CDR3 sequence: CASSFSGLQETQYF.

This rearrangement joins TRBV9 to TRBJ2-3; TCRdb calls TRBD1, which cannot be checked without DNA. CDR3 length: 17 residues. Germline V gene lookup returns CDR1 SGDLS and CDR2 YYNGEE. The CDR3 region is CASSVETGASGTDTQYF.

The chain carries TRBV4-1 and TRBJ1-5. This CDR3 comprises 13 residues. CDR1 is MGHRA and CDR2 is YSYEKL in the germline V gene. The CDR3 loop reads CASSQDLNQPQHF.